The next 27 T cell receptor beta chains were all read from a single sample in a study of T cells expressing NK-cell markers. TCRdb reprocessed the 5' RACE reads and stores each CDR3 protein as one record, lacking DNA. Its table records 300,000 to 500,000 distinct CDR3 sequences. Material for sequencing was blood T cells: a sorted CD56 or NKG2C T cell subset, CD4+ or CD8+ T cells, or bulk PBMC T cells (not recorded which). Source of these receptors: a woman between 45 and 65 years old in good health.

The chain links TRBV24-1 to TRBJ2-5; checking the TCRdb D call of TRBD1 is not possible without DNA. Germline V CDR1 and CDR2: KGHDR, SFDVKD. The CDR3 totals 13 residues. The CDR3 protein is CATSAPSYSTQYF.

The rearrangement uses TRBV4-1 and TRBJ2-7; TCRdb returns TRBD2, unconfirmable since there is no DNA. The CDR3 is 14 residues long. Germline V gives CDR1 MGHRA, CDR2 YSYEKL. CDR3 loop: CASSQDRLADEQYF.

The V and J genes are TRBV10-3 and TRBJ2-2. Germline values: CDR1 ENHRY, CDR2 SYGVKD. The CDR3 consists of 14 residues. This CDR3 is CAISESTSSGELFF.

The chain uses TRBV4-1 and TRBJ2-3; the TCRdb D gene call, TRBD2, has no DNA to confirm it. CDR1 and CDR2 (germline): MGHRA, YSYEKL. The length of the CDR3 is 15 residues. CDR3 sequence: CASSAGGRVTDTQYF.

V and J are TRBV5-1 and TRBJ2-1. Germline loops: CDR1 SGHRS, CDR2 YFSETQ. The CDR3 totals 16 residues. CDR3 region: CASSLGSITRYNEQFF.

CDR3 loop: CSPLADGADEQFF. The rearrangement joins TRBV20-1 to TRBJ2-1; there is no DNA to check the TCRdb D call of TRBD2. The CDR3 contains 13 residues. Per germline, CDR1 DFQATT and CDR2 SNEGSKA (reference sequence).

The chain carries TRBV5-1 and TRBJ2-1; TCRdb picks TRBD2, but there is no DNA to check that call. Germline CDR1 SGHRS, CDR2 YFSETQ. This CDR3 is built from 13 residues. CDR3 in amino acids: CASRELGGNEQFF.

The genes are TRBV30 and TRBJ2-5; no DNA is available, so the TRBD1 call from TCRdb remains unchecked. The CDR3 runs 12 residues. Germline-derived CDR1 and CDR2 are GTSNPN and SVGIG (reference sequence). The chain's CDR3 is CAWAETGETQYF.

The chain links TRBV20-1 to TRBJ2-3; TCRdb calls TRBD2, which cannot be checked without DNA. Per germline, CDR1 DFQATT and CDR2 SNEGSKA (reference sequence). The CDR3 is made up of 13 amino acids. CDR3 in amino acids: CSARRLVEDTQYF.

The V call is TRBV20-1, the J call TRBJ2-1. Germline lookup yields CDR1 DFQATT and CDR2 SNEGSKA (reference sequence). The CDR3 has 16 residues. CDR3 protein: CSARDADRSSRNEQFF.

The chain links TRBV11-1 to TRBJ2-5; TCRdb's D gene call, TRBD1, goes unchecked for lack of DNA. CDR3 size: 15 residues. Germline V gene data show CDR1 as SGHAT and CDR2 as FQDESV (reference sequence). CDR3 sequence: CASSYQMQGPETQYF.

The chain has TRBV6-5 and TRBJ2-7; TCRdb reports TRBD1, a call that lacks DNA to check it against. The CDR3 is made up of 15 amino acids. Germline values: CDR1 MNHEY, CDR2 SVGAGI. CDR3 sequence reads: CASSPRTGWYYEQYF.

This sequence joins TRBV6-5 and TRBJ2-1; TCRdb calls TRBD2, which cannot be checked without DNA. The CDR3 extends over 14 amino acids. From germline, CDR1 is MNHEY and CDR2 SVGAGI. CDR3 residues: CASSYETSGKEQFF.

The V gene is TRBV20-1, the J gene TRBJ1-6; TCRdb proposes TRBD1, but this gene call is untestable without DNA. Germline V gene data show CDR1 as DFQATT and CDR2 as SNEGSKA (reference sequence). The CDR3 is 14 residues long. The CDR3 is CSARRTQGNSPLHF.

This chain joins TRBV12-3 or TRBV12-4 and TRBJ1-2; TCRdb names TRBD1, which stays unverified in the absence of DNA. This CDR3 contains 15 residues. CDR3 sequence: CASSPHNTGNYGYTF.

V is TRBV10-3 and J is TRBJ2-7; the TCRdb call, TRBD2, lacks DNA for checking. The CDR3 extends over 16 amino acids. Germline-derived CDR1 and CDR2 are ENHRY and SYGVKD. The CDR3: CAISESLAAGSYEQYF.

The chain links TRBV15 to TRBJ1-1; the D gene TCRdb calls, TRBD1, cannot be checked with no DNA. Germline CDR1 is LNHNV and CDR2 is YYDKDF (reference sequence). This CDR3 is built from 15 residues. The CDR3 reads CATSTGDNGNTEAFF.

The V call is TRBV5-6, the J call TRBJ2-7; TCRdb names TRBD1, which stays unverified in the absence of DNA. The V gene's germline CDR1 is SGHDT and CDR2 YYEEEE. The CDR3 extends over 15 amino acids. The CDR3: CASSFKGASFWEQYF.

The chain uses TRBV24-1 and TRBJ2-2; TCRdb calls TRBD1, which cannot be checked without DNA. In germline, CDR1 is KGHDR, CDR2 SFDVKD. The CDR3 contains 18 residues. Here the CDR3 reads CATSDLQWAGRDTGELFF.

The V call is TRBV5-6, the J call TRBJ2-5; TCRdb proposes TRBD2, but this gene call is untestable without DNA. CDR3 length: 14 amino acids. Germline loops: CDR1 SGHDT, CDR2 YYEEEE. CDR3 sequence: CASSREESQETQYF.

J is TRBJ2-7 and V is TRBV15; the TCRdb D gene call, TRBD2, has no DNA to confirm it. The V gene's germline CDR1 is LNHNV and CDR2 YYDKDF (reference sequence). The CDR3 has 14 amino acids. The chain's CDR3 is CATNRLAHTYEQYF.

The chain recombines TRBV5-1 with TRBJ1-5. The CDR3 is made up of 16 amino acids. CDR1 is SGHRS, CDR2 YFSETQ, per germline. The CDR3 loop reads CASSWAPSGSNQPQHF. The variable domain in full, completed from reference TRBV5-1 and TRBJ1-5, reads KAGVTQTPRYLIKTRGQQVTLSCSPISGHRSVSWYQQTPGQGLQFLFEYFSETQRNKGNFPGRFSGRQFSNSRSEMNVSTLELGDSALYLCASSWAPSGSNQPQHFGDGTRLSIL.

The chain couples TRBV5-1 to TRBJ2-3; TCRdb picks TRBD1, but there is no DNA to check that call. This CDR3 has 16 residues. The germline CDR1 and CDR2 sequences are SGHRS and YFSETQ. Here the CDR3 reads CASSTTRTGGTDTQYF. Full variable domain (remainder filled in from reference TRBV5-1 and TRBJ2-3): KAGVTQTPRYLIKTRGQQVTLSCSPISGHRSVSWYQQTPGQGLQFLFEYFSETQRNKGNFPGRFSGRQFSNSRSEMNVSTLELGDSALYLCASSTTRTGGTDTQYFGPGTRLTVL.

The chain uses TRBV20-1 and TRBJ2-1. Germline V lookup: CDR1 DFQATT, CDR2 SNEGSKA (reference sequence). The CDR3 loop spans 12 amino acids. CDR3 residues: CSARGLRNEQFF.

The CDR3: CASRTSALHNEQFF. The chain combines TRBV11-2 with TRBJ2-1; the TCRdb call, TRBD2, lacks DNA for checking. Germline lookup yields CDR1 SGHAT and CDR2 FQNNGV. The CDR3 spans 14 residues.

The V call is TRBV3-1, the J call TRBJ2-1; TCRdb picks TRBD2, but there is no DNA to check that call. Germline values: CDR1 LGHDT, CDR2 YNNKEL (reference sequence). This CDR3 has 19 amino acids. CDR3 residues: CASSPLGLLGTSGSNEQFF.

The J gene is TRBJ2-1, the V gene TRBV29-1. The CDR3 loop spans 15 amino acids. Looked up from germline, CDR1 is SQVTM and CDR2 is ANQGSEA. CDR3 sequence: CSVATAVMSYNEQFF.